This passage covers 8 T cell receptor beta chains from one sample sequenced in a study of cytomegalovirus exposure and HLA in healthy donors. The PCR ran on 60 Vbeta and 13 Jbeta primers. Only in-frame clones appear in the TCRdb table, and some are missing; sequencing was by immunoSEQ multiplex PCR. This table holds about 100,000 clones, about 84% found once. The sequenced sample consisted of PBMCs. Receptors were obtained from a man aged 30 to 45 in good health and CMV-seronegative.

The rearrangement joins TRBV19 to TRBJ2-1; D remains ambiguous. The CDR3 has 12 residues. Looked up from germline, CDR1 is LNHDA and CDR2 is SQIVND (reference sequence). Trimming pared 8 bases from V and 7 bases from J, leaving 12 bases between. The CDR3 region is CASGRRRNEQFF. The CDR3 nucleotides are TGTGCCAGTGGGCGAAGAAGGAATGAGCAGTTCTTC.

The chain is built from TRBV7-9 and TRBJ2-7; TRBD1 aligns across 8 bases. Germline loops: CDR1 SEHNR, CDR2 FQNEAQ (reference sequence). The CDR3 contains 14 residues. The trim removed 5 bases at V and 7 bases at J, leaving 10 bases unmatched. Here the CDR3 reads CASSIDRGLSEQYF. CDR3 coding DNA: TGTGCCAGCAGCATTGACAGGGGTCTCTCTGAGCAGTACTTC.

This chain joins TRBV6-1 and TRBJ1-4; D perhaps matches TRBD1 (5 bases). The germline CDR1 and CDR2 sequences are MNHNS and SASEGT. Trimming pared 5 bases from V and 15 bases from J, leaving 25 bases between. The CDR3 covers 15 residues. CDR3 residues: CASSPLRGGGRGLFF. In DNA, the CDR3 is TGTGCCAGCAGTCCACTACGGGGGGGAGGGAGAGGGTTGTTTTTT.

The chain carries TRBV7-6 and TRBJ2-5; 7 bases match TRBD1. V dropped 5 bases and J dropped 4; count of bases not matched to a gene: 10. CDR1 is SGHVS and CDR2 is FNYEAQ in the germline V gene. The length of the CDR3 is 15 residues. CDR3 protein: CASSPRPGQIETQYF. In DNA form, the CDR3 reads TGTGCCAGCAGCCCAAGACCGGGACAGATAGAGACCCAGTACTTC.

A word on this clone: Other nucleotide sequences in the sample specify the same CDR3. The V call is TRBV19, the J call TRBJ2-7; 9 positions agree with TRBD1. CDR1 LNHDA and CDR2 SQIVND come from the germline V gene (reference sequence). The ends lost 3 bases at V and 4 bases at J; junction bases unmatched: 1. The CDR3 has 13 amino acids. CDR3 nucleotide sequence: TGTGCCAGTAGTATGGGACAGGGATACGAGCAGTACTTC. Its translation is CASSMGQGYEQYF.

CDR3 region: CASSESENTEAFF. The DNA for the CDR3 is TGTGCCAGCAGTGAATCAGAGAACACTGAAGCTTTCTTT. This chain uses TRBV6-1 with TRBJ1-1, with D uncertain. The CDR3 runs to 13 residues. Looked up from germline, CDR1 is MNHNS and CDR2 is SASEGT. V was trimmed by 2 bases and J by 1 base, leaving 5 bases between them.

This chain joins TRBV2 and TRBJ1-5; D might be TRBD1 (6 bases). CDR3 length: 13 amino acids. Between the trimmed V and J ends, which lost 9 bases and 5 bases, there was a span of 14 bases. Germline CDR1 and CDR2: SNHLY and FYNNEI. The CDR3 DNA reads TGTGCCAGTTCGGACAGCGACTATCAGCCCCAGCATTTT. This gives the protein CASSDSDYQPQHF.

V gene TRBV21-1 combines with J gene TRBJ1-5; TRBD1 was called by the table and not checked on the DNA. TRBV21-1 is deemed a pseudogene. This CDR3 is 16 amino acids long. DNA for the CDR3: TGTGCCAGCAGCAAAGGATCGACAGCTAGCAATCAGCCCCAGCATTTT. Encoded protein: CASSKGSTASNQPQHF.